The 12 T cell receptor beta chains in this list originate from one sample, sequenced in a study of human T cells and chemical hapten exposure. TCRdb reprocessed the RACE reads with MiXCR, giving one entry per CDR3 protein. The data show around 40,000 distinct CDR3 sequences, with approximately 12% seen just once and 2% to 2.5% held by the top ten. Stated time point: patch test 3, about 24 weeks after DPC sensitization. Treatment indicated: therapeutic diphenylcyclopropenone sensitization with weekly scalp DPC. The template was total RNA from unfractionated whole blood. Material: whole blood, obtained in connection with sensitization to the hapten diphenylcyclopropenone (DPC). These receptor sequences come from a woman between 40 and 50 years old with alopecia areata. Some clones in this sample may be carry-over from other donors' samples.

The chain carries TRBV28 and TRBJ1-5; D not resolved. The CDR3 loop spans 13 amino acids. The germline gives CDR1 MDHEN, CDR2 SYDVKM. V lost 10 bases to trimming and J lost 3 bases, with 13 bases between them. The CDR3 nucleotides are TGTGCCACCCGTGCCCTTGCCAATCAGCCCCAGCATTTT. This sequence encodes CATRALANQPQHF.

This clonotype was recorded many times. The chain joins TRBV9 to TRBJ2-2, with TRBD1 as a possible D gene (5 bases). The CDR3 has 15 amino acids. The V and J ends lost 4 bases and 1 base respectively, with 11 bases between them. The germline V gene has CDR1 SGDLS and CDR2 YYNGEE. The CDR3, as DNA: TGTGCCAGCAGCCCCTCCGGACAGAACACCGGGGAGCTGTTTTTT. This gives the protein CASSPSGQNTGELFF.

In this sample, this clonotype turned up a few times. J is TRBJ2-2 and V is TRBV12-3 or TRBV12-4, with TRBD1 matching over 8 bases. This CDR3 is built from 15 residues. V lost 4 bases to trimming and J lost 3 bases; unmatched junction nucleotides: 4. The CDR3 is CASSWDRIYTGELFF. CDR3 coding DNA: TGTGCCAGCAGTTGGGACAGGATCTACACCGGGGAGCTGTTTTTT.

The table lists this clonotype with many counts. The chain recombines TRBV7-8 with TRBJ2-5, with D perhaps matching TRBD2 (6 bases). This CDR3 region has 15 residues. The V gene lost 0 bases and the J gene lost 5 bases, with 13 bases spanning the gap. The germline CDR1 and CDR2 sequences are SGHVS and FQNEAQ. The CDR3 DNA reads TGTGCCAGCAGCTTAGCTGGGGGAGGTTATGAGACCCAGTACTTC. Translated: CASSLAGGGYETQYF.

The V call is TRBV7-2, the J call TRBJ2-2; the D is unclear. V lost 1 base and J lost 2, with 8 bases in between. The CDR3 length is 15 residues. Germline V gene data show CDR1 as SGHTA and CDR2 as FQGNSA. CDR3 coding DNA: TGTGCCAGCAGCTTAGTGGGCCTTAACACCGGGGAGCTGTTTTTT. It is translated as CASSLVGLNTGELFF. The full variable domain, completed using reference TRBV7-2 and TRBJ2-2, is GAGVSQSPSNKVTEKGKDVELRCDPISGHTALYWYRQSLGQGLEFLIYFQGNSAPDKSGLPSDRFSAERTGGSVSTLTIQRTQQEDSAVYLCASSLVGLNTGELFFGEGSRLTVL.

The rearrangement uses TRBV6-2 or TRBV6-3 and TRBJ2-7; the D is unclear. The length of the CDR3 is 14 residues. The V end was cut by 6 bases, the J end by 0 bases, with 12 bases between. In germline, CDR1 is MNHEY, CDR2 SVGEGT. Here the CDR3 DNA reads TGTGCCAGCAGAGATACAACCGCCTCCTACGAGCAGTACTTC. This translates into CASRDTTASYEQYF.

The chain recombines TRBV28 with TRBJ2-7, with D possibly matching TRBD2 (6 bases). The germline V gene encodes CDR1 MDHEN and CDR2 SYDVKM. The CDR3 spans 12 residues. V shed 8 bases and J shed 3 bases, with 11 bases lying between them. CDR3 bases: TGTGCCAGCCGACCGGGGGACTACGAGCAGTACTTC. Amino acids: CASRPGDYEQYF.

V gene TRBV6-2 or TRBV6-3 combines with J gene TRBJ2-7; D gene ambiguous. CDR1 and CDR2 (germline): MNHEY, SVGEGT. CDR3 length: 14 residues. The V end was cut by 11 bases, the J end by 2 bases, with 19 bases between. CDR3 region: CAAHDGTVAYEQYF. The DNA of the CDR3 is TGTGCCGCTCACGATGGTACCGTCGCCTACGAGCAGTACTTC.

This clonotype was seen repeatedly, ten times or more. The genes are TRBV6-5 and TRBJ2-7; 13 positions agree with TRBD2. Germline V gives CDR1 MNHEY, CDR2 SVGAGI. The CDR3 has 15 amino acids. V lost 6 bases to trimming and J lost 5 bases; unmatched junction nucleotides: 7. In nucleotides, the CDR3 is TGTGCCAGCAGCCAAACGGGACTAGCGGGAAACGAGCAGTACTTC. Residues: CASSQTGLAGNEQYF.

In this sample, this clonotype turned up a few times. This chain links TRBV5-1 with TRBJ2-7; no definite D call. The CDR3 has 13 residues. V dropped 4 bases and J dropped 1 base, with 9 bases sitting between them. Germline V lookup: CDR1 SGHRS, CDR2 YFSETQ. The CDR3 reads CASSPDPSYEQYF. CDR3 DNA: TGCGCCAGCAGCCCGGACCCTTCCTACGAGCAGTACTTC.

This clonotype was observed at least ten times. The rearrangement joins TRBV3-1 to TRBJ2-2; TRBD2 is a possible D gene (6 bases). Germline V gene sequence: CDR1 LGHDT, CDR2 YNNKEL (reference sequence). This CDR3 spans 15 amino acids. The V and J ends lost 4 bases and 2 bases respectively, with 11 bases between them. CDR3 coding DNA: TGTGCCAGCAGCCGGGGCGGGGACAACACCGGGGAGCTGTTTTTT. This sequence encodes CASSRGGDNTGELFF.

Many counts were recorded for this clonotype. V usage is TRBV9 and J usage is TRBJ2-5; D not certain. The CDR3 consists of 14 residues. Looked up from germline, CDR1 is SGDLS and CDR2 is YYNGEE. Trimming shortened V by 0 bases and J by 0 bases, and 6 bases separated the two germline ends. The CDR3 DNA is TGTGCCAGCAGCGTAGATAACTACCAAGAGACCCAGTACTTC. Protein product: CASSVDNYQETQYF. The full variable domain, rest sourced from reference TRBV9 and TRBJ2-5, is DSGVTQTPKHLITATGQRVTLRCSPRSGDLSVYWYQQSLDQGLQFLIQYYNGEERAKGNILERFSAQQFPDLHSELNLSSLELGDSALYFCASSVDNYQETQYFGPGTRLLVL.